This T cell receptor beta chain was documented in a study of memory CD4+ T cells and cytomegalovirus serostatus. Background on the study: Healthy Belgian adult donors included several CMV-positive and more than 20 CMV-negative people. Findings and caveats of the study: The CMV-associated TCR signature appears largely within the CD4+ memory repertoire. About two fifths of the roughly 160 known CMV-associated TCRbeta sequences appeared in CD4+ memory.

CDR1 and CDR2 (germline): SNHLY, FYNNEI. Trimming shortened V by 3 bases and J by 2 bases, and 7 bases separated the two germline ends. The CDR3 extends over 13 amino acids. Profiled with immunoSEQ multiplex PCR; TCRdb holds only in-frame clones, not every one. The sample has more than 55,000 clones; approximately 78% are singletons. Turning to this clone: Its antigen is still unknown.

The sort gate was single viable CD3+CD4+CD8-CD45RO+ cells for memory CD4+ T cells. Sequencing used memory CD4+ T cells from blood. The TCR sequence derives from an adult in good health and CMV-seronegative. This chain joins TRBV2 and TRBJ1-1; D gene uncertain. The CDR3 nucleotides read TGTGCCAGCAGTGATGACTCTAACACTGAAGCTTTCTTT. It encodes CASSDDSNTEAFF.